This paragraph covers one T cell receptor beta chain sequence. Its target is unknown. The record originates from a study of blood T cells in healthy people across ages. Across the whole study: Per two T cells, about one barcoded beta molecule was captured through template switching.

This CDR3 has 15 amino acids. V was clipped by 0 bases and J by 8 bases, with 14 bases between them. Germline V gives CDR1 DFQATT, CDR2 SNEGSKA (reference sequence). It was with a sample-barcoded 5' primer and a J-beta primer mix that a second PCR of roughly 7 to 12 cycles was run. A template-switch adaptor with 12 random nucleotides tagged each cDNA molecule. TCRdb itself ran the 5' RACE reads through MiXCR, one entry per CDR3 protein. The sample has 750,000 to 950,000 distinct CDR3 sequences; approximately 32% are singletons. Findings and limits, study-wide: Lack of knowledge of donor CMV status possibly confounded expanded clonotype changes.

The same sample was also used in a study of T cells of mothers and their children. That report notes: Compared with unrelated pairs, related mother-child pairs had slightly higher, non-significant overlap.

Sample: blood. This receptor was identified in a woman between 40 and 55 years old in good health. The V gene is TRBV20-1, the J gene TRBJ1-6; no clear D gene. CDR3 sequence (DNA): TGCAGTGCTAGAGATCAGCGGGGTTATGATTCACCCCTCCACTTT. Residues: CSARDQRGYDSPLHF.